These 17 T cell receptor beta chains originate from one sample sequenced in a study of T cell responses to AZD1222 COVID-19 vaccine (dated by TCRdb to the early 2020s). Library preparation was by the immunoSEQ multiplex PCR assay. TCRdb retrieved this table from immuneACCESS and kept in-frame rearrangements only. Not all clones are present; in checked studies, unresolved V genes account for under half, and no reason is known for the remainder. In this sample the table shows some 96,000 clones, roughly 90% of which occur a single time. The ten top clones hold about 15% of the sample. Reading the label with the study, this specimen's time point is: about 28 days (+/-7) after the second vaccine dose. Material: peripheral blood, obtained 28 days after the second AZD1222 dose. The receptors stem from an adult who received the AZD1222 COVID-19 vaccine.

This clone was counted a few times. The chain links TRBV7-6 to TRBJ1-1, with TRBD1 identical over 7 bases. This CDR3 spans 14 amino acids. The germline V gene has CDR1 SGHVS and CDR2 FNYEAQ. With 5 bases clipped from V and 3 bases from J, the junction kept 6 bases outside the gene matches. The CDR3 loop reads CASSMGQSDTEAFF. CDR3 coding DNA: TGTGCCAGCAGCATGGGACAGTCGGACACTGAAGCTTTCTTT. The whole variable domain, remainder taken from reference TRBV7-6 and TRBJ1-1, is GAGVSQSPRYKVTKRGQDVALRCDPISGHVSLYWYRQALGQGPEFLTYFNYEAQQDKSGLPNDRFSAERPEGSISTLTIQRTEQRDSAMYRCASSMGQSDTEAFFGQGTRLTVV.

About this clone: Other nucleotide sequences from this sample produce the same CDR3. The chain carries TRBV18 and TRBJ1-1, with D uncertain. Germline CDR1 is KGHSH and CDR2 is LQKENI. The CDR3 runs 13 residues. Trimming took 3 bases from V and 2 from J, leaving 7 bases between them. The CDR3 bases are TGTGCCAGCTCACCCTCCGTAAACACTGAAGCTTTCTTT. Translated, it gives CASSPSVNTEAFF.

The chain is built from TRBV19 and TRBJ2-1; possible D gene TRBD2, 7 bases. V was cut by 7 bases and J by 2 bases, with 15 bases left in between. From germline, CDR1 is LNHDA and CDR2 SQIVND (reference sequence). The CDR3 has 15 amino acids. Written as DNA, the CDR3 is TGTGCCAGTAAAAGGGGGGGGAGCCCCTACAATGAGCAGTTCTTC. This translates into CASKRGGSPYNEQFF. Together with reference TRBV19 and TRBJ2-1, the CDR3 gives the full variable domain: DGGITQSPKYLFRKEGQNVTLSCEQNLNHDAMYWYRQDPGQGLRLIYYSQIVNDFQKGDIAEGYSVSREKKESFPLTVTSAQKNPTAFYLCASKRGGSPYNEQFFGPGTRLTVL.

This chain links TRBV7-9 with TRBJ1-3, with D uncertain. Trimming left V 1 base short and J 2 bases short, with 9 bases between. Germline CDR1 SEHNR, CDR2 FQNEAQ (reference sequence). This CDR3 region has 15 residues. This chain's CDR3 is CASSLVGSAGNTIYF. For the CDR3, the DNA is TGTGCCAGCAGCTTAGTGGGATCTGCTGGAAACACCATATATTTT.

V usage is TRBV6-5 and J usage is TRBJ2-1; maybe TRBD2 (6 bases). Germline V gives CDR1 MNHEY, CDR2 SVGAGI. The CDR3 extends over 12 amino acids. V dropped 6 bases and J dropped 14 bases, with 17 bases sitting between them. In DNA, the CDR3 is TGTGCCAGCAGACACCCGGAAGGAGGGGAGTTCTTC. It yields the protein CASRHPEGGEFF.

This chain joins TRBV7-2 and TRBJ2-3; the D gene is possibly TRBD1 (6 bases). CDR1 and CDR2 from the germline V gene are SGHTA and FQGNSA. V gave up 5 bases and J gave up 3 bases, with 18 bases separating them. The CDR3 loop spans 16 amino acids. CDR3 bases: TGTGCCAGCAGCGCCCGGAACAGGGTAGGGACAGATACGCAGTATTTT. Translated, it gives CASSARNRVGTDTQYF. Complete variable domain (other parts from reference TRBV7-2 and TRBJ2-3): GAGVSQSPSNKVTEKGKDVELRCDPISGHTALYWYRQSLGQGLEFLIYFQGNSAPDKSGLPSDRFSAERTGGSVSTLTIQRTQQEDSAVYLCASSARNRVGTDTQYFGPGTRLTVL.

The gene calls are TRBV10-3 and TRBJ1-5; TRBD1 matches 9 bases. The CDR3 is 15 residues long. After removal of 0 bases from V and 6 bases from J, the junction contained 3 bases not matched to a gene. Germline CDR1 ENHRY, CDR2 SYGVKD. CDR3 amino acids: CAISESTGGSQPQHF. For the CDR3, the DNA is TGTGCCATCAGTGAGTCCACAGGGGGCTCTCAGCCCCAGCATTTT.

The rearrangement uses TRBV18 and TRBJ1-1; 7 bases are a match to TRBD1. Germline lookup yields CDR1 KGHSH and CDR2 LQKENI. Trimming took 3 bases from V and 5 from J; bases not matched to a gene: 6. This CDR3 contains 14 residues. Here the CDR3 reads CASSPIDRATEAFF. CDR3 nucleotides: TGTGCCAGCTCACCGATCGACAGGGCGACTGAAGCTTTCTTT.

The gene calls are TRBV10-2 and TRBJ1-5, with D uncertain. The germline CDR1 and CDR2 sequences are WSHSY and SAAADI. The CDR3 is 13 residues long. V was cut by 4 bases and J by 9 bases, with 13 bases left in between. The CDR3 region has the DNA TGCGCCAGCAGTGGGGAGGCCTTCCTGCCCCAGCATTTT. Residues: CASSGEAFLPQHF.

The gene calls are TRBV2 and TRBJ2-7; TRBD1 matches at 8 bases. V lost 1 base, J lost 1 base, and 0 bases stayed unmatched. CDR3 size: 14 residues. Germline assignment: CDR1 SNHLY and CDR2 FYNNEI. The CDR3 protein is CASSEGDRSYEQYF. Here the CDR3 DNA reads TGTGCCAGCAGTGAAGGGGACAGGTCCTACGAGCAGTACTTC.

The CDR3 loop reads CASSLGQTGGQETQYF. The CDR3 nucleotides read TGTGCCAGCAGCTTGGGGCAGACAGGGGGCCAAGAGACCCAGTACTTC. The chain uses TRBV5-6 and TRBJ2-5, with 9 bases that match TRBD1. The germline V gene has CDR1 SGHDT and CDR2 YYEEEE. Trimming cost V 0 bases and J 1 base; bases outside gene matches: 4. The CDR3 sequence is 16 residues long.

The V call is TRBV7-2, the J call TRBJ1-1, with D hard to call. Trimming shortened V by 6 bases and J by 1 base, and 9 bases separated the two germline ends. From germline, CDR1 is SGHTA and CDR2 FQGNSA. The CDR3 consists of 13 residues. In DNA form, the CDR3 reads TGTGCCAGCAGTTTAATAGGGAACACTGAAGCTTTCTTT. Translated, it gives CASSLIGNTEAFF.

The chain joins TRBV30 to TRBJ2-1; 9 bases are a match to TRBD2. From germline, CDR1 is GTSNPN and CDR2 SVGIG (reference sequence). The CDR3 totals 14 residues. V shed 3 bases, J shed 11 bases, and the junction held 11 bases outside the gene matches. The CDR3 DNA follows: TGTGCCTGGAGGGTAGTAGCGGGAGCCTCCCAGCAGTTCTTC. This translates into CAWRVVAGASQQFF.

Concerning this clone itself: This same CDR3 is encoded by further DNA sequences in the sample. The V gene is TRBV2, the J gene TRBJ1-1; 8 nucleotides line up with TRBD1. In germline, CDR1 is SNHLY, CDR2 FYNNEI. This CDR3 is 13 amino acids long. The trim removed 6 bases at V and 2 bases at J, leaving 2 bases unmatched. The CDR3 here is CASSGQGNTEAFF. The CDR3 region has the DNA TGTGCCAGCAGCGGACAGGGCAACACTGAAGCTTTCTTT.

This clone was counted a few times. This chain links TRBV27 with TRBJ1-2, with D perhaps TRBD1 (5 bases). CDR1 is MNHEY and CDR2 is SMNVEV in the germline V gene (reference sequence). The CDR3 has 14 amino acids. Trimming shortened V by 5 bases and J by 7 bases, and 17 bases separated the two germline ends. The CDR3 region has the DNA TGTGCCAGCAGTATGGGACTCAAACGGGGTGGCTACACCTTC. This sequence encodes CASSMGLKRGGYTF.

This clone appeared once. The chain links TRBV9 to TRBJ2-2; tentative D call: TRBD1 (5 bases). The germline V and J ends were trimmed by 0 bases and 6 bases, with 12 bases remaining between them. The CDR3 has 15 amino acids. The germline V gene encodes CDR1 SGDLS and CDR2 YYNGEE. CDR3: CASSVESGLAGELFF. The CDR3 DNA is TGTGCCAGCAGCGTAGAGTCAGGGCTCGCCGGGGAGCTGTTTTTT.

V is TRBV5-1 and J is TRBJ2-2; 8 positions agree with TRBD1. The CDR3 covers 16 residues. Germline V gene lookup returns CDR1 SGHRS and CDR2 YFSETQ. J gave up 2 bases and V 6 bases, and 9 bases lay outside the gene matches. CDR3 coding DNA: TGCGCCAGCAAGGTCCGGGGACAGGATAACACCGGGGAGCTGTTTTTT. Its translation is CASKVRGQDNTGELFF.